The 20 T cell receptor beta chains given below trace back to one sample, sequenced in a study of T cell responses to AZD1222 COVID-19 vaccine. Here immunoSEQ multiplex PCR was the method, and the copy in TCRdb shows in-frame clones only, minus some. The data contain 100,000 to 150,000 clones, around 94% of them singletons. Specimen: peripheral blood, collected on day 0 of AZD1222 vaccination. Source of these receptors: an adult in good health.

The rearrangement uses TRBV11-2 and TRBJ2-2; TRBD2 agrees at 12 bases. CDR1 SGHAT and CDR2 FQNNGV come from the germline V gene. The length of the CDR3 is 16 residues. The V segment lost 7 bases and the J segment 6 bases; nucleotides outside the gene matches: 9. CDR3 in DNA: TGTGCCAGCAAACTACTAGCGGGAGGACCCGCCGGGGAGCTGTTTTTT. The encoded protein is CASKLLAGGPAGELFF.

The J gene is TRBJ2-2, the V gene TRBV4-2; no clear D. Trimming removed 1 base from V and 0 bases from J, with 9 bases in between. Germline CDR1 reads LGHNA; CDR2 reads YNFKEQ. The length of the CDR3 is 16 residues. The CDR3 nucleotides are TGTGCCAGCAGCCAAGGACTGTCCGCGAACACCGGGGAGCTGTTTTTT. It is translated as CASSQGLSANTGELFF.

The CDR3 nucleotides are TGTGCCTGGAGTCGGACAGCTGGTACTGGTGGCTACACCTTC. Translated: CAWSRTAGTGGYTF. V is TRBV30 and J is TRBJ1-2; D may be TRBD1 (6 bases). Trimming removed 2 bases from V and 7 bases from J, with 17 bases in between. This CDR3 region has 14 residues. Germline CDR1 GTSNPN, CDR2 SVGIG (reference sequence).

CDR3 in amino acids: CASSHSGTYNSPLHF. The CDR3 coding sequence is TGTGCCAGCTCACACTCCGGGACATATAATTCACCCCTCCACTTT. J is TRBJ1-6 and V is TRBV18, with D perhaps matching TRBD1 (6 bases). Germline CDR1 and CDR2: KGHSH and LQKENI. V gave up 4 bases and J gave up 4 bases, with 11 bases separating them. The CDR3 is made up of 15 amino acids.

V is TRBV3-1 (or the pseudogene TRBV3-2) and J is TRBJ1-2; D not resolved. CDR3 size: 12 residues. The V end lost 4 bases, the J end lost 8 bases, and 11 bases lay between the germline ends. CDR1 is LGHDT, CDR2 YNNKEL, per germline (reference sequence). This chain's CDR3 is CASSPTGKGYTF. CDR3 bases: TGTGCCAGCAGCCCCACTGGGAAAGGCTACACCTTC.

The chain employs TRBV19 and TRBJ1-3; the match to TRBD1 covers 7 bases. Per the germline V gene, CDR1 is LNHDA and CDR2 is SQIVND (reference sequence). The CDR3 contains 14 residues. V shed 4 bases and J 2 bases; nucleotides not matched to a gene: 2. DNA of the CDR3: TGTGCCAGTAGTACAACAGGGGCTGGAAACACCATATATTTT. Protein sequence: CASSTTGAGNTIYF.

The chain recombines TRBV27 with TRBJ2-5; 8 bases are a match to TRBD2. This CDR3 is built from 15 residues. Germline V gives CDR1 MNHEY, CDR2 SMNVEV (reference sequence). With 6 bases clipped from V and 5 bases from J, the junction kept 11 bases outside the gene matches. CDR3 amino acids: CASRRGALIRETQYF. In DNA form, the CDR3 reads TGTGCCAGCAGGCGGGGGGCGTTGATTCGGGAGACCCAGTACTTC.

This chain uses TRBV20-1 with TRBJ1-2; TRBD1 matches 8 bases. J was trimmed by 5 bases and V by 6 bases; bases with no gene match: 2. The germline gives CDR1 DFQATT, CDR2 SNEGSKA (reference sequence). The CDR3 runs to 11 residues. The CDR3 reads CSAGTGYGYTF. In DNA, the CDR3 is TGCAGTGCGGGGACAGGATATGGCTACACCTTC.

This sequence joins TRBV19 and TRBJ1-5; TRBD1 agrees at 7 bases. The CDR3 is made up of 15 amino acids. Per the germline V gene, CDR1 is LNHDA and CDR2 is SQIVND (reference sequence). V shed 1 base and J 9 bases; nucleotides not matched to a gene: 9. CDR3 DNA: TGTGCCAGTAGTATAGTGGGGACAGCCTCAGTGCCCCAGCATTTT. Amino acid sequence: CASSIVGTASVPQHF.

The chain recombines TRBV30 with TRBJ1-3, with D tentatively TRBD1 (6 bases). V was trimmed by 1 base and J by 4 bases, leaving 11 bases between them. The CDR3 sequence is 14 residues long. From germline, CDR1 is GTSNPN and CDR2 SVGIG (reference sequence). CDR3 bases: TGTGCCTGGAGTGCCAAGGGGGGAGGAAACACCATATATTTT. Translating gives CAWSAKGGGNTIYF.

The chain links TRBV5-4 to TRBJ2-3; no clear D. In germline, CDR1 is SGHNT, CDR2 YYREEE (reference sequence). Deletions cut 0 bases from V and 2 bases from J, with 10 bases between. The CDR3 contains 15 residues. The CDR3 bases are TGTGCCAGCAGCTTGGTGGTGGGAACCACAGATACGCAGTATTTT. Encoded protein: CASSLVVGTTDTQYF.

The sample holds one count of this clone. The rearrangement uses TRBV19 and TRBJ1-2, with D possibly being TRBD1 (5 bases). There are 16 residues in the CDR3. The germline gives CDR1 LNHDA, CDR2 SQIVND (reference sequence). Trimming stripped 3 bases from V and 3 bases from J, with 17 bases between. CDR3 nucleotide sequence: TGTGCCAGTAGTATGGGACGGCGACGGGGAGACTATGGCTACACCTTC. It yields the protein CASSMGRRRGDYGYTF.

This chain uses TRBV18 with TRBJ2-3; no clear D gene. Trimming took 0 bases from V and 3 from J, leaving 13 bases between them. The CDR3 runs 16 residues. Germline CDR1 and CDR2: KGHSH and LQKENI. The CDR3 region has the DNA TGTGCCAGCTCACCACCTAGATCCAGGCCTACAGATACGCAGTATTTT. Encoded protein: CASSPPRSRPTDTQYF.

V usage is TRBV21-1 and J usage is TRBJ2-3; TRBD2 is the table's D call, not checked against the DNA. TRBV21-1 is designated a pseudogene. This CDR3 contains 16 residues. CDR3 residues: CASSKERLGARDTQYF. CDR3 sequence (DNA): TGTGCCAGCAGCAAAGAGAGACTAGGGGCAAGAGATACGCAGTATTTT.

The chain joins TRBV13 to TRBJ2-3; tentative D call: TRBD2 (6 bases). The V end was cut by 2 bases, the J end by 7 bases, with 13 bases between. Germline V gene sequence: CDR1 PRHDT, CDR2 FYEKMQ (reference sequence). The CDR3 is made up of 14 amino acids. The CDR3: CASSLRGSGNTQYF. CDR3 bases: TGTGCCAGCAGCTTAAGAGGTAGCGGAAATACGCAGTATTTT.

The J gene is TRBJ2-3, the V gene TRBV15; 13 nucleotides agree with TRBD2. Germline V gives CDR1 LNHNV, CDR2 YYDKDF (reference sequence). V was clipped by 1 base and J by 3 bases; unmatched bases: 7. The CDR3 is 18 residues long. CDR3 region: CATSRGGTSGKGTDTQYF. The CDR3 nucleotides read TGTGCCACCAGCAGAGGGGGGACTAGCGGGAAGGGAACAGATACGCAGTATTTT.

The chain is built from TRBV28 and TRBJ2-5; D ambiguous. The CDR3 covers 14 residues. Per germline, CDR1 MDHEN and CDR2 SYDVKM. V gave up 6 bases and J gave up 5 bases, with 16 bases separating them. The CDR3 loop is CASSPFALTETQYF. The CDR3, as DNA: TGTGCCAGCAGCCCCTTCGCCCTTACGGAGACCCAGTACTTC.

The chain links TRBV4-1 to TRBJ1-2; 7 bases agree with TRBD1. Germline-derived CDR1 and CDR2 are MGHRA and YSYEKL. V gave up 3 bases and J gave up 0 bases; unmatched junction bases: 4. The CDR3 sequence is 15 residues long. The CDR3 reads CASSQQGEANYGYTF. Written as DNA, the CDR3 is TGCGCCAGCAGCCAGCAGGGGGAGGCTAACTATGGCTACACCTTC.

The chain has TRBV24-1 and TRBJ2-2; 12 positions match TRBD1. The V segment lost 9 bases and the J segment 5 bases; nucleotides outside the gene matches: 3. CDR3 size: 14 residues. Germline V gene lookup returns CDR1 KGHDR and CDR2 SFDVKD. The CDR3 DNA sequence: TGTGCCACCCGGGGACAGGGGGCGACCGGGGAGCTGTTTTTT. Protein sequence: CATRGQGATGELFF.

The J gene is TRBJ2-2, the V gene TRBV11-2, with a tentative D call TRBD2 (6 bases). Trimming removed 1 base from V and 0 bases from J, with 9 bases in between. This CDR3 has 16 amino acids. The germline gives CDR1 SGHAT, CDR2 FQNNGV. The CDR3 DNA sequence: TGTGCCAGCAGCTTAGGGGCGGGGACGAACACCGGGGAGCTGTTTTTT. It yields the protein CASSLGAGTNTGELFF.